Below, 17 T cell receptor beta chains from the same sample are listed, as sequenced in a study of metastatic and nonmetastatic thyroid tumors. Thyroid surgery was performed in patients who had received no treatment beforehand. With MiXCR, TCRdb called clones anew from the PCR reads. The table shows approximately 6,300 clones, with roughly 18% occurring only once. Sequenced sample: adjacent normal tissue. These receptors came from a female donor with papillary thyroid cancer or a benign thyroid nodule (not recorded which). Some clones in this sample may be carry-over from other donors' samples.

This chain uses TRBV28 with TRBJ1-1; 9 nucleotides line up with TRBD1. This CDR3 is 17 amino acids long. Germline-derived CDR1 and CDR2 are MDHEN and SYDVKM. The V and J ends lost 5 bases and 1 base, in that order; junction bases with no gene match: 11. DNA of the CDR3: TGTGCCAGCAGTCCTGGGACAGGGATGAGGACGAACACTGAAGCTTTCTTT. This translates into CASSPGTGMRTNTEAFF.

In its sample, this clone is medium-sized. The CDR3 sequence is CASRPGGSNNEQFF. CDR3 sequence (DNA): TGTGCCAGCAGACCAGGGGGATCAAACAATGAGCAGTTCTTC. V gene TRBV4-2 combines with J gene TRBJ2-1; TRBD1 matches at 7 bases. Germline loops: CDR1 LGHNA, CDR2 YNFKEQ. The CDR3 length is 14 residues. Trimming cost V 6 bases and J 5 bases; bases outside gene matches: 7.

This clone counts as large. The chain has TRBV28 and TRBJ1-2; D gene unclear. Trimming left V 6 bases short and J 8 bases short, with 13 bases between. Germline CDR1 reads MDHEN; CDR2 reads SYDVKM. The CDR3 has 12 residues. This chain's CDR3 is CASRMNTRGYTF. The DNA of the CDR3 is TGTGCCAGCAGGATGAATACGAGGGGCTACACCTTC.

This sequence joins TRBV11-2 and TRBJ2-2; D remains ambiguous. V was clipped by 3 bases and J by 5 bases, with 10 bases between them. This CDR3 is built from 14 residues. Germline lookup yields CDR1 SGHAT and CDR2 FQNNGV. The CDR3 coding sequence is TGTGCCAGCAGCTTTGGGTTCCGGACCGGGGAGCTGTTTTTT. It codes for CASSFGFRTGELFF.

This clone is classed as medium-sized (0.01 to 0.1%). The rearrangement uses TRBV6-2 or TRBV6-3 and TRBJ2-1; TRBD2 matches at 9 bases. With V trimmed by 5 bases and J by 0 bases, 14 bases remained unmatched. The CDR3 contains 19 residues. The germline gives CDR1 MNHEY, CDR2 SVGEGT. This chain's CDR3 is CASSPDRAGGRISYNEQFF. Written as DNA, the CDR3 is TGTGCCAGCAGTCCCGATCGAGCGGGGGGAAGAATCTCCTACAATGAGCAGTTCTTC.

The chain carries TRBV6-1 and TRBJ2-2; 8 nucleotides match TRBD1. This CDR3 is built from 14 residues. With V trimmed by 3 bases and J by 7 bases, 4 bases remained unmatched. The germline gives CDR1 MNHNS, CDR2 SASEGT. CDR3 protein: CASSDRGLGGELFF. In DNA form, the CDR3 reads TGTGCCAGCAGTGACAGGGGGCTTGGCGGGGAGCTGTTTTTT.

There are a few counts of this clone. The V call is TRBV20-1, the J call TRBJ2-2; 8 positions match TRBD2. The V gene's germline CDR1 is DFQATT and CDR2 SNEGSKA (reference sequence). With 4 bases clipped from V and 9 bases from J, the junction kept 10 bases outside the gene matches. The CDR3 has 14 amino acids. CDR3 coding DNA: TGCAGTGCTATCGGGGGGGCCTTCTCCTGGGAGCTGTTTTTT. Encoded protein: CSAIGGAFSWELFF.

This clone appeared many times. The chain carries TRBV5-6 and TRBJ2-7; a possible D gene is TRBD2 (5 bases). Germline CDR1 and CDR2: SGHDT and YYEEEE. This CDR3 is 14 amino acids long. The V end was cut by 4 bases, the J end by 3 bases, with 14 bases between. CDR3 amino acids: CASSPKTGNYEQYF. CDR3 DNA: TGTGCCAGCAGCCCGAAGACCGGGAACTACGAGCAGTACTTC.

By share of the sample, this clone is medium-sized. The rearrangement joins TRBV20-1 to TRBJ2-2; possibly TRBD1 for D (6 bases). This CDR3 has 13 amino acids. V was clipped by 1 base and J by 8 bases, with 11 bases between them. Per germline, CDR1 DFQATT and CDR2 SNEGSKA (reference sequence). The CDR3 loop is CSARGRGGGELFF. The CDR3, as DNA: TGCAGTGCTAGAGGGCGAGGGGGTGGGGAGCTGTTTTTT.

A note on this clone: A read error may be the cause here, since a much bigger clone is one base away. The chain is built from TRBV27 and TRBJ2-3; TRBD1 matches at 7 bases. The V and J ends lost 7 bases and 2 bases, in that order; junction bases with no gene match: 6. This CDR3 has 14 residues. Germline lookup yields CDR1 MNHEY and CDR2 SMNVEV (reference sequence). DNA of the CDR3: TGTGCCAGCAACGACAGGGTAGTCACAGATACGCAGTATTTT. It translates to CASNDRVVTDTQYF.

This clone has more than one count but fewer than ten. The junction departs from the called germline gene at one end, perhaps through a read error. J is TRBJ2-6 and V is TRBV10-3; D could derive from TRBD1 or TRBD2 (6 bases each). The germline CDR1 and CDR2 sequences are ENHRY and SYGVKD. The CDR3 is 18 amino acids. For the CDR3, the DNA is TGTGCCATCAGTGAGTCGAAGGGGGGTGGTGCTGGGTCCAACGTCCTGACTTTC. Translation gives CAISESKGGGAGSNVLTF.

This clone appeared once. The CDR3 DNA follows: TGCGCCAGCAGCCTCTCCCCGTGGGCGGATTCACCCCTCCACTTT. It translates to CASSLSPWADSPLHF. The chain couples TRBV5-1 to TRBJ1-6; D gene uncertain. Per the germline V gene, CDR1 is SGHRS and CDR2 is YFSETQ. The CDR3 has 15 residues. Deletions cut 4 bases from V and 8 bases from J, with 16 bases between.

At least ten counts were recorded for this clone. This chain links TRBV2 with TRBJ2-7, with D unresolved. The CDR3 is made up of 16 amino acids. With 10 bases removed from V and 4 bases from J, the gap between germline ends came to 26 bases. Per the germline V gene, CDR1 is SNHLY and CDR2 is FYNNEI. CDR3 coding DNA: TGTGCCAACACCCGATCTCCTGGGCAGCATCTTTACGAGCAGTACTTC. Translation: CANTRSPGQHLYEQYF.

This clone was detected only a few times. The CDR3 DNA reads as TGTGCCAGCAGTTTGCGGGCACGGAGCCACGGCTACACCTTC. Protein product: CASSLRARSHGYTF. This chain links TRBV28 with TRBJ1-2; D call uncertain. Germline CDR1 and CDR2: MDHEN and SYDVKM. The CDR3 is 14 residues long. Deletions cut 3 bases from V and 8 bases from J, with 16 bases between.

By frequency in the sample, this clone is medium-sized. The chain has TRBV7-6 and TRBJ1-2; 8 bases are shared with TRBD1. Germline lookup yields CDR1 SGHVS and CDR2 FNYEAQ. CDR3 size: 15 residues. V trimming: 2 bases; J trimming: 4 bases; junction bases outside the gene matches: 6. The CDR3 spells CASSLKQGGIYGYTF. The CDR3, as DNA: TGTGCCAGCAGCTTAAAACAGGGGGGTATCTATGGCTACACCTTC.

This clone is classed as medium-sized. The chain combines TRBV20-1 with TRBJ2-3, with 9 bases fitting TRBD2. There are 12 residues in the CDR3. Per the germline V gene, CDR1 is DFQATT and CDR2 is SNEGSKA (reference sequence). V was pared by 7 bases and J by 3 bases, with 2 bases of the junction left unmatched. CDR3 region: CSGLAATDTQYF. CDR3 coding DNA: TGCAGTGGACTAGCGGCTACAGATACGCAGTATTTT.

This rearrangement joins TRBV7-7 to TRBJ2-5; D might be TRBD2 (7 bases). The CDR3 consists of 16 residues. Germline assignment: CDR1 SSHAT and CDR2 FNYEAQ (reference sequence). V shed 0 bases and J shed 2 bases, with 13 bases lying between them. The CDR3 here is CASSLALRGGQETQYF. The CDR3 DNA sequence: TGTGCCAGCAGCTTAGCGCTAAGGGGGGGACAAGAGACCCAGTACTTC.